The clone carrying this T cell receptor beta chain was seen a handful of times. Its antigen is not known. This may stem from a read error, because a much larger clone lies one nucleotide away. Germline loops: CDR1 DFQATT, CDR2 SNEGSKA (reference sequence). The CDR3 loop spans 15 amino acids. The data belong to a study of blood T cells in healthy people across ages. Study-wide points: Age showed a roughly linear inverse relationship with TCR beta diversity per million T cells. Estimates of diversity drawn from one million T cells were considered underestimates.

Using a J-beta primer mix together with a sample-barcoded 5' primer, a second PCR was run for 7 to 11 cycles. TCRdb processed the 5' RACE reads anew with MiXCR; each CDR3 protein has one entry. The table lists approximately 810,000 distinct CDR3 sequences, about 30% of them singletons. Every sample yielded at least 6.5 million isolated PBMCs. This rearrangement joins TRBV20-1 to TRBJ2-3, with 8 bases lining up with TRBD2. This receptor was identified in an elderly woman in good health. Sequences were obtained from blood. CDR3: CGARSAGGAPDTQYF. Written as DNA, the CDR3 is TGCGGTGCTAGGTCGGCCGGGGGGGCCCCAGATACGCAGTATTTT.